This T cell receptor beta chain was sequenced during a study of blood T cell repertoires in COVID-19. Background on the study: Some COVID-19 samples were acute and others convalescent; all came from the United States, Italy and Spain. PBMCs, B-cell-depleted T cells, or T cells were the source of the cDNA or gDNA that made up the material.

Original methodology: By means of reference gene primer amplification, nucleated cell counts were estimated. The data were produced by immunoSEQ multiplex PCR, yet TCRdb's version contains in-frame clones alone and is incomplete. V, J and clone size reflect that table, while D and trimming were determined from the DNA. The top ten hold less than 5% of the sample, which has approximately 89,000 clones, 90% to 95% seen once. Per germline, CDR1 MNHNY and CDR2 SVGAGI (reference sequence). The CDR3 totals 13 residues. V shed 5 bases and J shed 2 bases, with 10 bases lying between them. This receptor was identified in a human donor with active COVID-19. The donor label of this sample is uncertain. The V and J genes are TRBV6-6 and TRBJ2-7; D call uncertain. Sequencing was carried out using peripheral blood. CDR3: CASSDRGAYEQYF. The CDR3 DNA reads TGTGCCAGCAGTGACCGAGGAGCCTACGAGCAGTACTTC.